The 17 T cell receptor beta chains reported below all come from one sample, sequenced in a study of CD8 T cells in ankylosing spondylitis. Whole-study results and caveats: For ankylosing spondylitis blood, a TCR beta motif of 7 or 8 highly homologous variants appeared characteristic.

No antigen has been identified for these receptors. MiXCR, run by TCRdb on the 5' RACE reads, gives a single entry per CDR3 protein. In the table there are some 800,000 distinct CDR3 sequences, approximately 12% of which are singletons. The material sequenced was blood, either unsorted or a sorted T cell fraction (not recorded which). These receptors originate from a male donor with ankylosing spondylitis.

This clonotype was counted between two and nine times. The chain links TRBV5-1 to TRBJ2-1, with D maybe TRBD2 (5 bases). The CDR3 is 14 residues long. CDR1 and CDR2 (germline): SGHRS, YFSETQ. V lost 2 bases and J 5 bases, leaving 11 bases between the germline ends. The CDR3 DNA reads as TGCGCCAGCAGCTTAGGTGAACTAGACAATGAGCAGTTCTTC. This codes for CASSLGELDNEQFF.

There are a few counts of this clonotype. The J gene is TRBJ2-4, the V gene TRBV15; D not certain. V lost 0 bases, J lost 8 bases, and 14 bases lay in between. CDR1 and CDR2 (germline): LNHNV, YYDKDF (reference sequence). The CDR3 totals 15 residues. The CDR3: CATSRDDPTTDIQYF. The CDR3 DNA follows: TGTGCCACCAGCAGAGATGACCCGACGACGGACATTCAGTACTTC.

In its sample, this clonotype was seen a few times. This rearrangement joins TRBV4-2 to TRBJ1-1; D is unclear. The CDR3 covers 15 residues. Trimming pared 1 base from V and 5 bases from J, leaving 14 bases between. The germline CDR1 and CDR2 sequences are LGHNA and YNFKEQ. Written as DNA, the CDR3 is TGTGCCAGCAGCCAAGTGGGAAAGAGGGATACTGAAGCTTTCTTT. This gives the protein CASSQVGKRDTEAFF.

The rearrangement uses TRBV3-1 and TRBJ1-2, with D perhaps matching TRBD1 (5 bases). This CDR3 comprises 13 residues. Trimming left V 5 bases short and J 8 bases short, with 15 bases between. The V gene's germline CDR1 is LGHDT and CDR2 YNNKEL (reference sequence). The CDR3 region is CASSSPKGRGYTF. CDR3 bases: TGTGCCAGCAGCTCCCCGAAGGGGCGAGGCTACACCTTC.

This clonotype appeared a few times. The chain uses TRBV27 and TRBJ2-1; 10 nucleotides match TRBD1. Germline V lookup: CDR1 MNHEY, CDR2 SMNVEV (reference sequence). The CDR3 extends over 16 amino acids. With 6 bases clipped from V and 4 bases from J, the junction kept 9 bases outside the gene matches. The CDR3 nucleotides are TGTGCCAGCAGCTATGGGTGGGACAGGGGATACAATGAGCAGTTCTTC. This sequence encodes CASSYGWDRGYNEQFF.

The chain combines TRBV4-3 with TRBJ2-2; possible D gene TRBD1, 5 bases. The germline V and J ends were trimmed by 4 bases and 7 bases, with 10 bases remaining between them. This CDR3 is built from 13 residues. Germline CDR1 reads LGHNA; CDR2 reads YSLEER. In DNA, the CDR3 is TGCGCCAGCAGCCTAATAAGGGGCGGGGAGCTGTTTTTT. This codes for CASSLIRGGELFF.

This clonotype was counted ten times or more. The CDR3 bases are TGTGCCAGCAGCCCGTGGAGTGGGACAGCTTATGGCTACACCTTC. This gives the protein CASSPWSGTAYGYTF. This chain joins TRBV7-6 and TRBJ1-2; 7 bases line up with TRBD1. With 5 bases clipped from V and 5 bases from J, the junction kept 11 bases outside the gene matches. Germline-derived CDR1 and CDR2 are SGHVS and FNYEAQ. This CDR3 is built from 15 residues. Complete variable domain (other parts from reference TRBV7-6 and TRBJ1-2): GAGVSQSPRYKVTKRGQDVALRCDPISGHVSLYWYRQALGQGPEFLTYFNYEAQQDKSGLPNDRFSAERPEGSISTLTIQRTEQRDSAMYRCASSPWSGTAYGYTFGSGTRLTVV.

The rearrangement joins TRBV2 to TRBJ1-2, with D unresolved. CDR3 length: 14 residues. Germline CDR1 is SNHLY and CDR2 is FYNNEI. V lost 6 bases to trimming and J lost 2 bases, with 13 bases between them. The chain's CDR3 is CASRSSRTNYGYTF. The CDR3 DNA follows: TGTGCCAGCAGGTCATCACGCACGAACTATGGCTACACCTTC.

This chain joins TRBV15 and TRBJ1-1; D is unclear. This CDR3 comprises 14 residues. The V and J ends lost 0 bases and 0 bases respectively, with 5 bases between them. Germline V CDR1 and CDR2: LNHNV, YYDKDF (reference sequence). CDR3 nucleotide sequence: TGTGCCACCAGCAGAGATTGGCTGAACACTGAAGCTTTCTTT. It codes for CATSRDWLNTEAFF.

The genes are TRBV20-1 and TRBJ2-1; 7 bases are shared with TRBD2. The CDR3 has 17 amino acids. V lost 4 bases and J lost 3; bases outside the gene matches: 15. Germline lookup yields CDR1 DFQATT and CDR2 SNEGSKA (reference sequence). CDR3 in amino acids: CSAINSGLGTNYNEQFF. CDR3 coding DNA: TGCAGTGCTATAAATTCCGGCCTCGGGACTAACTACAATGAGCAGTTCTTC.

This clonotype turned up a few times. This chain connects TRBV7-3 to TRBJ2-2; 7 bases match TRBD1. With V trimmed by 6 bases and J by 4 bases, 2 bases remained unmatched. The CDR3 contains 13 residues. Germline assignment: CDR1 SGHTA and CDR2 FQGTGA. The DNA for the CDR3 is TGTGCCAGCAGAGACAGGGCCACCGGGGAGCTGTTTTTT. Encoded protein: CASRDRATGELFF. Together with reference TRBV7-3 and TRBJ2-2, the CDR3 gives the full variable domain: GAGVSQTPSNKVTEKGKYVELRCDPISGHTALYWYRQSLGQGPEFLIYFQGTGAADDSGLPNDRFFAVRPEGSVSTLKIQRTERGDSAVYLCASRDRATGELFFGEGSRLTVL.

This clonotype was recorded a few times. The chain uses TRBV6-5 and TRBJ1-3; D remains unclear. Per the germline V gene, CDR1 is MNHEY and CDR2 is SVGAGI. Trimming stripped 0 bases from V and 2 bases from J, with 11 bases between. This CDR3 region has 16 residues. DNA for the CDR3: TGTGCCAGCAGTTACTCGATTGGTGTCCCTGGAAACACCATATATTTT. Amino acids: CASSYSIGVPGNTIYF.

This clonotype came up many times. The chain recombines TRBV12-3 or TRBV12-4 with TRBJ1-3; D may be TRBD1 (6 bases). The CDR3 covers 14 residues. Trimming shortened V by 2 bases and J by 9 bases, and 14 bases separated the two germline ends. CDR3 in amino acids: CASSLLDSGSTIYF. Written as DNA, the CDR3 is TGTGCCAGCAGTTTATTGGACAGCGGATCCACCATATATTTT.

This CDR3 reads CASSPKNSQFETQYF. The CDR3, as DNA: TGTGCCAGCTCACCAAAGAACAGCCAATTTGAGACCCAGTACTTC. The J gene is TRBJ2-5, the V gene TRBV18, with unresolved D. Trimming took off 2 bases at V and 5 bases at J, with 15 bases between the two ends. The CDR3 covers 15 residues. Germline CDR1 KGHSH, CDR2 LQKENI.

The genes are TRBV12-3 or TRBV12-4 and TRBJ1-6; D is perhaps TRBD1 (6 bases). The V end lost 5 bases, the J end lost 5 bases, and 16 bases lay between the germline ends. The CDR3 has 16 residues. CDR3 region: CASSPGAGANNSPLHF. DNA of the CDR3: TGTGCCAGCAGTCCCGGGGCAGGGGCGAATAATTCACCCCTCCACTTT.

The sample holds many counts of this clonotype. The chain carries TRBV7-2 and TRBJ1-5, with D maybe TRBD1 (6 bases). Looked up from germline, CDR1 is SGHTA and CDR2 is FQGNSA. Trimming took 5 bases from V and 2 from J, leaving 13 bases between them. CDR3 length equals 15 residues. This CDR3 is CASSIRTAGNQPQHF. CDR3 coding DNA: TGTGCCAGCAGCATCAGGACAGCAGGCAATCAGCCCCAGCATTTT.

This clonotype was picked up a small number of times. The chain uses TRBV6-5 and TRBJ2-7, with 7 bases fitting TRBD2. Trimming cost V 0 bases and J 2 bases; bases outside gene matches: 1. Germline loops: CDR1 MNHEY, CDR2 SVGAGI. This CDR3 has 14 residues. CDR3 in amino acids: CASSYSAGAYEQYF. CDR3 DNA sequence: TGTGCCAGCAGTTACTCGGCGGGGGCCTACGAGCAGTACTTC.